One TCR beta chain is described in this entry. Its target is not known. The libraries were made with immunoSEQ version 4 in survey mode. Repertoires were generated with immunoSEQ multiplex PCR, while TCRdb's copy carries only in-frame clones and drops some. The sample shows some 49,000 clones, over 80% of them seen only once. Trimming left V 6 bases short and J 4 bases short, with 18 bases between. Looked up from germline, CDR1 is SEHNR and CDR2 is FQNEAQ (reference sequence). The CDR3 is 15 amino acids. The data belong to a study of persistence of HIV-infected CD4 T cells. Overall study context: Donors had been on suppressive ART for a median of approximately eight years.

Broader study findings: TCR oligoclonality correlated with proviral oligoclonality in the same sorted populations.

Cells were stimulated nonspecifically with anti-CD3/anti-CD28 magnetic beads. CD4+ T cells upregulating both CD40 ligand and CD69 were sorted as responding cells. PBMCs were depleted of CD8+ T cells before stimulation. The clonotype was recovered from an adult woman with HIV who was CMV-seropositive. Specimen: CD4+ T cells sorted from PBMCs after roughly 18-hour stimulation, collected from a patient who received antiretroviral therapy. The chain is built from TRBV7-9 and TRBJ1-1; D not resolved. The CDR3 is CASSLMRGGSTEAFF. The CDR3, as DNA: TGTGCCAGCAGTCTGATGCGTGGCGGGAGCACTGAAGCTTTCTTT.